Shown below are 8 T cell receptor beta chains from a single sample sequenced in a study of T cell responses to AZD1222 COVID-19 vaccine. Generated by immunoSEQ multiplex PCR, the TCRdb table keeps only in-frame clones and is missing some. The profile shows about 84,000 clones, approximately 90% of them singletons. The starting material was peripheral blood, obtained on day 0 of AZD1222 vaccination. These receptor sequences come from an adult in good health.

The chain links TRBV24-1 to TRBJ1-2, with TRBD1 as a possible D gene (5 bases). CDR3 length equals 14 residues. The V end was cut by 3 bases, the J end by 14 bases, with 21 bases between. Germline CDR1 and CDR2: KGHDR and SFDVKD. In nucleotides, the CDR3 is TGTGCCACCAGTGATCCGGGACCGGGCAATAGGGGAACCTTC. Its protein product is CATSDPGPGNRGTF.

The chain carries TRBV12-5 and TRBJ1-2; weak D call: TRBD1 (5 bases). This CDR3 is 12 amino acids long. The germline CDR1 and CDR2 sequences are LGHNT and FRNRAP. V was pared by 5 bases and J by 6 bases, with 10 bases between. The CDR3 region is CASGPTGNGYTF. The DNA of the CDR3 is TGTGCTAGTGGTCCTACAGGAAATGGCTACACCTTC.

This chain joins TRBV6-1 and TRBJ1-1; D may be TRBD1 (6 bases). The V and J ends lost 1 base and 8 bases respectively, with 14 bases between them. There are 14 residues in the CDR3. Germline V gene data show CDR1 as MNHNS and CDR2 as SASEGT. As DNA, the CDR3 is TGTGCCAGCAGTGAAGGCGAGGGGGGTCGAGAAGCTTTCTTT. Its protein is CASSEGEGGREAFF.

The chain joins TRBV7-9 to TRBJ1-2; D is unclear. CDR3 size: 15 residues. The germline V gene encodes CDR1 SEHNR and CDR2 FQNEAQ (reference sequence). The V and J ends lost 2 bases and 6 bases respectively, with 16 bases between them. The CDR3 DNA reads as TGTGCCAGCAGCTTAACCGGGGTCCCTGGGAATGGCTACACCTTC. Encoded protein: CASSLTGVPGNGYTF. Looking up the rest from reference TRBV7-9 and TRBJ1-2 gives the full variable domain: DTGVSQNPRHKITKRGQNVTFRCDPISEHNRLYWYRQTLGQGPEFLTYFQNEAQLEKSRLLSDRFSAERPKGSFSTLEIQRTEQGDSAMYLCASSLTGVPGNGYTFGSGTRLTVV.

In nucleotides, the CDR3 is TGTGCCAGTAGTATCTGGACGGAGAACACTGAAGCTTTCTTT. As protein: CASSIWTENTEAFF. The V and J genes are TRBV19 and TRBJ1-1; D is unclear. Germline-derived CDR1 and CDR2 are LNHDA and SQIVND (reference sequence). The CDR3 is 14 amino acids. Trimming stripped 3 bases from V and 1 base from J, with 9 bases between.

This chain joins TRBV19 and TRBJ2-3, with 7 nucleotides matching TRBD2. J gave up 3 bases and V 6 bases, and 0 bases lay outside the gene matches. Germline V CDR1 and CDR2: LNHDA, SQIVND (reference sequence). The CDR3 length is 12 residues. The CDR3 region has the DNA TGTGCCAGTAGGGGGGGGACAGATACGCAGTATTTT. Translated: CASRGGTDTQYF.

The chain has TRBV15 and TRBJ1-5; D uncertain. Per germline, CDR1 LNHNV and CDR2 YYDKDF (reference sequence). V dropped 0 bases and J dropped 4 bases, with 4 bases sitting between them. The CDR3 totals 13 residues. For the CDR3, the DNA is TGTGCCACCAGCAGAGAAGGGAATCAGCCCCAGCATTTT. Translating it yields CATSREGNQPQHF.

About this clone: A read error may account for a junction end that differs from germline. The chain combines TRBV7-7 with TRBJ2-2; 11 bases fit TRBD2. CDR1 and CDR2 (germline): SSHAT, FNYEAQ (reference sequence). The CDR3 has 16 residues. The CDR3 loop is CASSLQLAGGTGELFF. DNA for the CDR3: TGTGCTAGCAGCTTGCAGCTAGCGGGAGGAACCGGGGAGCTGTTTTTT.